The 8 T cell receptor beta chains below all came from one sample that was sequenced in a study of cytomegalovirus exposure and HLA in healthy donors. Primers included in the PCR were 60 Vbeta and 13 Jbeta primers. The protocol was immunoSEQ multiplex PCR, while the TCRdb copy is restricted to in-frame clones and leaves out a portion. The repertoire consists of around 100,000 clones, with roughly 70% occurring once and the leading ten covering roughly 11%. The sequenced sample was PBMCs. These receptors were taken from a man in his forties or fifties in good health and CMV-seropositive.

This clone was seen only a few times. V gene TRBV14 combines with J gene TRBJ2-1; 9 nucleotides align to TRBD2. This CDR3 is built from 20 residues. After removal of 2 bases from V and 3 bases from J, the junction contained 17 bases not matched to a gene. CDR1 is SGHDN, CDR2 FVKESK, per germline. CDR3 sequence: CASSQSEVAGDLALYNEQFF. The CDR3 region has the DNA TGTGCCAGCAGCCAATCAGAAGTAGCGGGAGACCTCGCCCTCTACAATGAGCAGTTCTTC.

The V and J genes are TRBV10-3 and TRBJ1-5; no clear D. CDR1 is ENHRY, CDR2 SYGVKD, per germline. V lost 0 bases and J lost 0, with 6 bases in between. This CDR3 contains 15 residues. For the CDR3, the DNA is TGTGCCATCAGTGAGTCGAGCACTAGCAATCAGCCCCAGCATTTT. Translating it yields CAISESSTSNQPQHF.

The J gene is TRBJ2-7, the V gene TRBV2, with D possibly matching TRBD1 (6 bases). The V gene lost 7 bases and the J gene lost 7 bases, with 11 bases spanning the gap. The germline V gene encodes CDR1 SNHLY and CDR2 FYNNEI. This CDR3 region has 11 residues. CDR3 coding DNA: TGTGCCAGCATTACAGGGCCGGAGCAGTACGTC. Its protein is CASITGPEQYV.

The gene calls are TRBV19 and TRBJ1-1, with 7 bases lining up with TRBD1. V was clipped by 5 bases and J by 1 base; unmatched bases: 4. The germline V gene has CDR1 LNHDA and CDR2 SQIVND (reference sequence). The CDR3 loop spans 14 amino acids. CDR3 sequence reads: CASSPGTENTEAFF. As DNA, the CDR3 is TGTGCCAGTAGTCCCGGGACAGAGAACACTGAAGCTTTCTTT.

The chain uses TRBV4-1 and TRBJ2-2; D is uncertain. From germline, CDR1 is MGHRA and CDR2 YSYEKL. V was pared by 6 bases and J by 5 bases, with 4 bases between. This CDR3 comprises 11 residues. The CDR3 coding sequence is TGCGCCAGCAGTGCGACCGGGGAGCTGTTTTTT. Amino acid sequence: CASSATGELFF.

This sequence joins TRBV13 and TRBJ2-5; 16 bases are a match to TRBD2. The germline gives CDR1 PRHDT, CDR2 FYEKMQ (reference sequence). The trim removed 5 bases at V and 3 bases at J, leaving 12 bases unmatched. The CDR3 extends over 19 amino acids. The chain's CDR3 is CASSPSGTSGRGLKETQYF. The CDR3 DNA reads as TGTGCCAGCAGCCCTTCCGGGACTAGCGGGAGGGGCCTCAAAGAGACCCAGTACTTC.

The chain has TRBV30 and TRBJ2-1; 13 nucleotides agree with TRBD2. Germline CDR1 GTSNPN, CDR2 SVGIG (reference sequence). V lost 0 bases and J lost 8; bases outside the gene matches: 4. This CDR3 is 15 amino acids long. CDR3 DNA sequence: TGTGCCTGGAGTGTCCGACTAGCGGGAGGCCATGAGCAGTTCTTC. Its protein is CAWSVRLAGGHEQFF.

V and J are TRBV19 and TRBJ2-6, with 12 positions matching TRBD2. V shed 2 bases and J 2 bases; nucleotides not matched to a gene: 10. From germline, CDR1 is LNHDA and CDR2 SQIVND (reference sequence). The CDR3 contains 20 residues. This CDR3 reads CASSILGLAGPTAGANVLTF. The DNA for the CDR3 is TGTGCCAGTAGTATATTGGGACTAGCGGGCCCCACCGCTGGGGCCAACGTCCTGACTTTC.